This is a list of T cell receptor beta chains from one sample in a study of PD-1 blockade in mismatch repair-deficient tumors. TCRdb's copy holds only in-frame clones and misses some; the assay was immunoSEQ multiplex PCR. This sample has about 130,000 clones; approximately 91% occur once, and the top ten carry 12%. Sequences were derived from peripheral blood, sampled roughly 70 weeks after starting pembrolizumab. These receptors came from an adult with mismatch repair-deficient cancer. CDR3s include the opening cysteine and the closing phenylalanine or tryptophan. D genes are given only for firm matches. Clone sizes are given selectively: once, few, many, or a class where the clone is expanded.

cdr3_aa cdr3_nt j_call clone_size d_call v_call
CASSADREFDEQYF TGTGCCAGCAGCGCCGACAGGGAATTCGACGAGCAGTACTTC TRBJ2-7 - TRBD1 TRBV7-9
CASSLGFQGTGELFF TGTGCCAGCAGCTTGGGGTTTCAGGGCACCGGGGAGCTGTTTTTT TRBJ2-2 few - TRBV5-4
CASSFQKGTGIYNEQFF TGTGCCAGCAGCTTCCAAAAAGGGACAGGTATTTACAATGAGCAGTTCTTC TRBJ2-1 - TRBD1 TRBV11-2
CASSLSPLEQFF TGCGCCAGCAGCTTGAGCCCGCTGGAGCAGTTCTTC TRBJ2-1 - - TRBV5-1
CASSQLLYEQYF TGTGCCAGCAGCCAACTGCTTTACGAGCAGTACTTC TRBJ2-7 - - TRBV16
CSARRGGEQYF TGCAGTGCTAGAAGAGGAGGGGAGCAGTACTTC TRBJ2-7 - - TRBV20-1
CASSQVARGASHNEQFF TGCGCCAGCAGCCAGGTAGCGAGGGGGGCCAGTCACAATGAGCAGTTCTTC TRBJ2-1 - - TRBV4-1
CASSQERQGNQPQHF TGCGCCAGCAGCCAAGAACGGCAGGGCAATCAGCCCCAGCATTTT TRBJ1-5 - - TRBV4-1
CASSDPRDRALYGYTF TGTGCCAGCAGCGACCCCCGGGACAGGGCCCTCTATGGCTACACCTTC TRBJ1-2 - TRBD1 TRBV5-4
CASSQVTSGSYEQYF TGCGCCAGCAGCCAAGTGACTAGCGGGTCCTACGAGCAGTACTTC TRBJ2-7 few TRBD2 TRBV4-1
CASSLDVGESYNEQFF TGTGCCAGCAGCTTAGATGTGGGGGAGTCCTACAATGAGCAGTTCTTC TRBJ2-1 - - TRBV7-2
CASSTPRTGNTGELFF TGTGCCAGTAGTACCCCGAGGACAGGGAACACCGGGGAGCTGTTTTTT TRBJ2-2 - TRBD1 TRBV19
CASSWDRPVGDEQFF TGTGCCAGCAGCTGGGACAGACCGGTGGGGGATGAGCAGTTCTTC TRBJ2-1 - TRBD1 TRBV5-8
CATGGNEQFF TGCGCCACGGGGGGCAATGAGCAGTTCTTC TRBJ2-1 - TRBD2 TRBV10-2
CASSIVGTSVETDTQYF TGTGCCAGTAGTATAGTGGGAACTAGCGTGGAAACAGATACGCAGTATTTT TRBJ2-3 - TRBD2 TRBV19
CASSPSNSGEQFF TGTGCCAGCAGTCCCAGCAATAGCGGAGAGCAGTTCTTC TRBJ2-1 - - TRBV6-5
CASSPDRAGANVLTF TGTGCCAGCAGTCCCGACAGGGCTGGGGCCAACGTCCTGACTTTC TRBJ2-6 - TRBD1 TRBV27
CASSDWGNHYEQYF TGTGCCAGCAGCGACTGGGGCAATCACTACGAGCAGTACTTC TRBJ2-7 - - TRBV11-3
CASSPPRLAGVDTQYF TGTGCCAGCTCACCCCCGAGACTAGCGGGAGTGGATACGCAGTATTTT TRBJ2-3 - TRBD2 TRBV18
CASSKGWTGEYF TGTGCCAGCAGCAAAGGATGGACAGGGGAGTACTTC TRBJ2-7 - TRBD1 TRBV11-2
CASSRGYSGYTF TGCGCCAGCAGCAGGGGGTATAGTGGCTACACCTTC TRBJ1-2 once - TRBV4-1
CASSLYRGQPYNEQFF TGCGCCAGCAGCTTGTATAGGGGACAGCCATACAATGAGCAGTTCTTC TRBJ2-1 - TRBD1 TRBV5-1
CASGQGVNEKLFF TGTGCCAGCGGACAGGGGGTTAATGAAAAACTGTTTTTT TRBJ1-4 - TRBD1 TRBV6-1
CASSYSTSGTYEQYF TGTGCCAGCAGTTACTCCACTAGCGGGACCTACGAGCAGTACTTC TRBJ2-7 - TRBD2 TRBV6-6
CASSLDRGRAFF TGTGCCAGCAGTCTAGACAGGGGAAGAGCTTTCTTT TRBJ1-1 few TRBD1 TRBV28
CASSRIEGPSTDTQYF TGTGCCAGCAGCCGCATAGAGGGGCCTAGCACAGATACGCAGTATTTT TRBJ2-3 - - TRBV11-2
CASSQGTGTSTDTQYF TGTGCCAGCTCACAGGGGACAGGGACTAGCACAGATACGCAGTATTTT TRBJ2-3 medium-sized TRBD1 TRBV18
CATSRDRPGDIQYF TGTGCCACCAGCAGAGACAGACCGGGCGACATTCAGTACTTC TRBJ2-4 - - TRBV15
CASSLGTSGSNEQFF TGTGCCAGCAGTTTAGGAACTAGCGGGAGTAATGAGCAGTTCTTC TRBJ2-1 once TRBD2 TRBV27
CASSVGEGSNQPQHF TGTGCCAGCAGCGTAGGTGAAGGGAGCAATCAGCCCCAGCATTTT TRBJ1-5 - - TRBV9
CASSPRTFVPKGTDTQYF TGTGCCAGCAGCCCGCGAACCTTCGTCCCGAAAGGCACAGATACGCAGTATTTT TRBJ2-3 - - TRBV7-2
CSVELVASGRSYEQYF TGCAGCGTTGAACTGGTAGCTAGCGGGAGATCCTACGAGCAGTACTTC TRBJ2-7 - TRBD2 TRBV29-1
CASSLFIPSGANVLTF TGTGCCAGCAGCTTATTTATCCCCTCTGGGGCCAACGTCCTGACTTTC TRBJ2-6 - - TRBV7-3
CASSLGLAGAQFF TGTGCCAGCAGCCTGGGACTAGCGGGAGCCCAGTTCTTC TRBJ2-1 - TRBD2 TRBV11-2
CASSLAVSYEQYF TGTGCCAGCAGCTTAGCGGTCTCCTACGAGCAGTACTTC TRBJ2-7 few - TRBV11-2
CASSPPAGAGQETQYF TGCGCCAGCAGCCCCCCTGCGGGAGCGGGACAAGAGACCCAGTACTTC TRBJ2-5 - TRBD2 TRBV4-1
CASSLVGAPSLNYGYTF TGTGCCAGCAGCTTAGTTGGGGCACCTAGTCTTAACTATGGCTACACCTTC TRBJ1-2 once - TRBV7-8
CAISAGTSGYEQYF TGTGCCATCAGCGCCGGGACTAGCGGTTACGAGCAGTACTTC TRBJ2-7 - TRBD2 TRBV10-3
CASSLEISTDTQYF TGTGCCAGCAGCTTGGAGATCAGCACAGATACGCAGTATTTT TRBJ2-3 once - TRBV5-6
CASSYWGEQFF TGTGCCAGCAGTTACTGGGGAGAGCAGTTCTTC TRBJ2-1 - - TRBV6-6
CASSLEGPGEQYF TGCGCCAGCAGCTTGGAAGGGCCGGGCGAGCAGTACTTC TRBJ2-7 - - TRBV5-1
CARSLGPPRAYKNIQYF TGTGCCAGAAGCCTTGGGCCTCCCCGGGCCTACAAAAACATTCAGTACTTC TRBJ2-4 - - TRBV5-3
CASSEILTVTNTEAFF TGTGCCAGCAGTGAAATTCTAACAGTGACGAACACTGAAGCTTTCTTT TRBJ1-1 once - TRBV6-1
CASSSFWGEENTGELFF TGTGCCAGCAGCTCATTTTGGGGTGAAGAAAACACCGGGGAGCTGTTTTTT TRBJ2-2 - - TRBV28
CASLASRSSTDTQYF TGTGCCAGCTTGGCCAGCCGGTCTAGCACAGATACGCAGTATTTT TRBJ2-3 once - TRBV6-5
CASSPVLTSGRFNEQFF TGTGCCAGCAGCCCCGTCCTGACTAGCGGGAGGTTCAATGAGCAGTTCTTC TRBJ2-1 - TRBD2 TRBV7-9
CASSPQGWAGVTDTQYF TGTGCCAGTAGTCCCCAGGGTTGGGCTGGGGTCACAGATACGCAGTATTTT TRBJ2-3 - - TRBV19
CASSPGTGGILSGYTF TGTGCCAGTAGTCCAGGGACAGGGGGCATTCTCTCTGGCTACACCTTC TRBJ1-2 - TRBD1 TRBV19
CASSMGTGMLQETQYF TGTGCCAGTAGTATGGGGACAGGTATGCTGCAAGAGACCCAGTACTTC TRBJ2-5 - TRBD1 TRBV19
CASNGIDDNEQFF TGTGCCAGTAATGGAATTGACGACAATGAGCAGTTCTTC TRBJ2-1 - - TRBV19